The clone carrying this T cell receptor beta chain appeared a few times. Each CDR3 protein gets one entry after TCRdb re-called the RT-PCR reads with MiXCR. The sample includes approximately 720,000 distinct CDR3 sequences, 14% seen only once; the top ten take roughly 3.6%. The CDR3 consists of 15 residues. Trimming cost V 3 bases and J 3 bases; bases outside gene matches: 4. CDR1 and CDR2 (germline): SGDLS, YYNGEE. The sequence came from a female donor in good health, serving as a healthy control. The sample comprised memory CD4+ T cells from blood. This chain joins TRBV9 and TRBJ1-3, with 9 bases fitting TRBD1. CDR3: CASSAGQGVGNTIYF. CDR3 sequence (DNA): TGTGCCAGCAGCGCGGGACAGGGAGTTGGAAACACCATATATTTT.